The 9 T cell receptor beta chains reported below all come from one sample, sequenced in a study of blood T cell repertoires in COVID-19 (dated by TCRdb to 2020 to 2022). The library was built by means of the immunoSEQ multiplex PCR assay. Here the immuneACCESS table is served through TCRdb, limited to in-frame sequences with V and J called. Missing clones are a known gap in these copies; in checked studies unresolved V genes cover under half, and the rest lacks a known reason. The sample table holds 90,000 or so clones, of which around 90% were seen once. Of the sample, around 10% falls within the top ten clones. The sequencing sample was made of peripheral blood. These receptors originate from a man aged 80 or over with acute or convalescent COVID-19.

The gene calls are TRBV3-1 (or the pseudogene TRBV3-2) and TRBJ1-4, with unresolved D. CDR1 is LGHDT and CDR2 is YNNKEL in the germline V gene (reference sequence). V was pared by 4 bases and J by 7 bases, with 16 bases between. This CDR3 contains 15 residues. In DNA form, the CDR3 reads TGTGCCAGCAGCCTAAACACGGTACGGGGTGAAAAACTGTTTTTT. Translation: CASSLNTVRGEKLFF.

J is TRBJ2-5 and V is TRBV2; TRBD2 matches at 8 bases. The V and J ends lost 7 bases and 5 bases, in that order; junction bases with no gene match: 9. Germline CDR1 is SNHLY and CDR2 is FYNNEI. This CDR3 has 14 residues. CDR3 coding DNA: TGTGCCAGCAATCGGGGGGGCGTGTGGGAGACCCAGTACTTC. Its translation is CASNRGGVWETQYF.

V and J are TRBV6-5 and TRBJ1-2; 8 bases align to TRBD1. Germline CDR1 is MNHEY and CDR2 is SVGAGI. The CDR3 totals 14 residues. V lost 7 bases and J lost 5; bases outside the gene matches: 9. The CDR3 DNA is TGTGCCAGCAAAAAAGACAGGGGAGTATATGGCTACACCTTC. It specifies CASKKDRGVYGYTF.

V and J are TRBV19 and TRBJ2-1, with 12 nucleotides matching TRBD2. The CDR3 runs to 19 residues. Germline trimming cut 6 bases from V and 0 bases from J; bases unmatched to any gene: 12. Germline CDR1 reads LNHDA; CDR2 reads SQIVND (reference sequence). DNA of the CDR3: TGTGCCAGTAGCCCAAGGGCTAGCGGGAGGGCCAGCTCCTACAATGAGCAGTTCTTC. Translating gives CASSPRASGRASSYNEQFF.

To note about this clone: This CDR3 is missing its conserved last phenylalanine or tryptophan, likely due to a read error. The DNA is omitted, as the CDR3 cannot be located on it reliably, and the CDR3 follows TCRdb's listing. The chain links TRBV29-1 to TRBJ2-7; the table gives TRBD1 as D, unverified against the DNA. The CDR3 adds up to 11 amino acids, both ends counted. Germline V gene data show CDR1 as SQVTM and CDR2 as ANQGSEA. The CDR3: CSVEQVGALAL.

This rearrangement joins TRBV11-3 to TRBJ2-3; the D gene is possibly TRBD2 (6 bases). The V end was cut by 4 bases, the J end by 2 bases, with 16 bases between. The CDR3 has 16 amino acids. Germline values: CDR1 SGHNT, CDR2 YENEEA. The CDR3 nucleotides are TGTGCCAGCAGCTCAGGGCTTCCGGGAGTCACAGATACGCAGTATTTT. It is translated as CASSSGLPGVTDTQYF.

V and J are TRBV5-1 and TRBJ2-7, with TRBD2 identical over 10 bases. V lost 2 bases and J lost 0; bases outside the gene matches: 2. CDR1 SGHRS and CDR2 YFSETQ come from the germline V gene. The CDR3 is made up of 15 amino acids. The CDR3 region has the DNA TGCGCCAGCAGCTTTACTAGCGGGGACTCCTACGAGCAGTACTTC. Translated: CASSFTSGDSYEQYF.

This clone showed up just a few times. The CDR3 protein is CASSSSSGPGGETQYF. The CDR3 DNA reads as TGTGCCAGCAGCTCCTCTAGCGGGCCTGGGGGTGAGACCCAGTACTTC. This chain links TRBV7-8 with TRBJ2-5, with 8 bases matching TRBD2. Germline V gene lookup returns CDR1 SGHVS and CDR2 FQNEAQ. J was trimmed by 5 bases and V by 4 bases; bases with no gene match: 12. The CDR3 totals 16 residues.

The CDR3 DNA is TGTGCCAGCAGAGACAGGGCCTCTGGAAACACCATATATTTT. Translating it yields CASRDRASGNTIYF. The chain recombines TRBV28 with TRBJ1-3; TRBD1 matches at 7 bases. The J segment lost 0 bases and the V segment lost 6 bases, leaving 2 bases of the junction unmatched. This CDR3 is built from 14 residues. Looked up from germline, CDR1 is MDHEN and CDR2 is SYDVKM.